A single sample gave rise to the 6 T cell receptor beta chains below, sequenced in a study of CD8+ T cells in alopecia areata. RNA extraction and reverse transcription yielded cDNA as sequencing template. TCRdb keeps only in-frame clones here, not all; method: immunoSEQ multiplex PCR. The sample carries around 50,000 clones, 96% recorded once. Sample: CD8+ T cells sorted from blood, taken at week 0. The source is a human donor with alopecia areata.

The chain joins TRBV19 to TRBJ2-1, with D possibly matching TRBD2 (6 bases). Germline V lookup: CDR1 LNHDA, CDR2 SQIVND (reference sequence). This CDR3 contains 16 residues. V gave up 1 base and J gave up 7 bases, with 17 bases separating them. The CDR3 DNA follows: TGTGCCAGTAGTATAGCTGGCGGAGGGCTTGGGAATGAGCAGTTCTTC. This sequence encodes CASSIAGGGLGNEQFF.

The CDR3 DNA is TGTGCCAGCAGTGAAGAGGGGAAAGAGACCCAGTACTTC. This encodes CASSEEGKETQYF. The chain carries TRBV2 and TRBJ2-5; D may be TRBD1 (5 bases). The CDR3 has 13 amino acids. The ends were cut back, 1 base at V and 3 bases at J, with 6 bases in the middle. The V gene's germline CDR1 is SNHLY and CDR2 FYNNEI.

In regard to this clone: One end of the junction is discordant with germline, which a read error may explain. V is TRBV7-6 and J is TRBJ2-7, with D perhaps matching TRBD1 (5 bases). The CDR3 is 14 residues long. The germline V gene encodes CDR1 SGHVS and CDR2 FNYEAQ. CDR3 nucleotide sequence: TGTGCCAACAGCTTAGGGGATAACCCCCACGAGCAGTACTTC. Translated, it gives CANSLGDNPHEQYF.

The rearrangement uses TRBV6-1 and TRBJ1-5; D gene uncertain. Germline values: CDR1 MNHNS, CDR2 SASEGT. The CDR3 loop spans 11 amino acids. V was clipped by 6 bases and J by 11 bases, with 11 bases between them. CDR3 in DNA: TGTGCCAGCAGCCGTAGCGCGTCCCAGCATTTT. Protein: CASSRSASQHF.

The chain links TRBV5-4 to TRBJ1-2; 8 nucleotides align to TRBD1. Germline V gene lookup returns CDR1 SGHNT and CDR2 YYREEE (reference sequence). J lost 6 bases, V lost 1 base, and 14 bases had no gene match. CDR3 length: 17 amino acids. The CDR3 DNA sequence: TGTGCCAGCAGCTTGTACCTTGGAGCCGGGACAGGACATGGCTACACCTTC. It is translated as CASSLYLGAGTGHGYTF.

Only one count was recorded for this clone. In DNA form, the CDR3 reads TGTGCCAGCACCCTTAGCGGGTCTAGCGGGGTTGCCGGGGAGCTGTTTTTT. It yields the protein CASTLSGSSGVAGELFF. The chain carries TRBV7-8 and TRBJ2-2, with 9 bases lining up with TRBD2. Germline loops: CDR1 SGHVS, CDR2 FQNEAQ. V trimming: 7 bases; J trimming: 6 bases; junction bases outside the gene matches: 15. CDR3 length: 17 residues.